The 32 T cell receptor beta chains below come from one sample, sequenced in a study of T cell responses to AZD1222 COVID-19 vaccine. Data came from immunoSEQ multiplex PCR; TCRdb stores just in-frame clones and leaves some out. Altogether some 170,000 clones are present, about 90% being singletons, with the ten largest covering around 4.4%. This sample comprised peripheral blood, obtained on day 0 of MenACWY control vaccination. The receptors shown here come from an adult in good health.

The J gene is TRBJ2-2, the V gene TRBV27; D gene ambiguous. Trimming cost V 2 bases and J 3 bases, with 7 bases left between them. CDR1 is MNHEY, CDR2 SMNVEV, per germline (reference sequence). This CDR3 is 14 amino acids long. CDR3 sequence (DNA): TGTGCCAGCAGTTTAGAAGGAGACACCGGGGAGCTGTTTTTT. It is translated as CASSLEGDTGELFF.

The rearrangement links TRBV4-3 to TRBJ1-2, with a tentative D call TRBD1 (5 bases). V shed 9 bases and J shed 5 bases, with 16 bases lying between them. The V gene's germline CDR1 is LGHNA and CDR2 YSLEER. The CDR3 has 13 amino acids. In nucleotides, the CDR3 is TGCGCCAGTCAGCCCCGGGCAGGGTATGGCTACACCTTC. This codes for CASQPRAGYGYTF.

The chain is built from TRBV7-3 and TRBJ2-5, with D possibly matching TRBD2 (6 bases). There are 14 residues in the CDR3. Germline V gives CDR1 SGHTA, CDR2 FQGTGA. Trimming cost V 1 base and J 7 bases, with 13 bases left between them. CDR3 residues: CASSLNLQGGTQYF. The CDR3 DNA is TGTGCCAGCAGCTTAAATTTGCAGGGAGGGACCCAGTACTTC.

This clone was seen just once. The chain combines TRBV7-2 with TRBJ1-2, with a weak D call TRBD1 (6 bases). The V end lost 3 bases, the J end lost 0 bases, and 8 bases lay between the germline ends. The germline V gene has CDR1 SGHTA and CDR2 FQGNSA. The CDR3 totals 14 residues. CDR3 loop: CASSFGGANYGYTF. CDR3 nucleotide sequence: TGTGCCAGCAGCTTCGGGGGCGCTAACTATGGCTACACCTTC.

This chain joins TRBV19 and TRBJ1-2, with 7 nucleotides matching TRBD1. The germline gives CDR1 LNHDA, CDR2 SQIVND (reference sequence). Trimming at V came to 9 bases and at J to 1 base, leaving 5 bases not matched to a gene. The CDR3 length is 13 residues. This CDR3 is CASRDSHNYGYTF. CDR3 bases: TGTGCCAGCAGGGACAGCCATAACTATGGCTACACCTTC.

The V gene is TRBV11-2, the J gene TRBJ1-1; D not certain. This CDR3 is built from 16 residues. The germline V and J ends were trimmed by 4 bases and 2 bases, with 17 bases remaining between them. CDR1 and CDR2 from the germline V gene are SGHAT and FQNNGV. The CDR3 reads CASSSRPVTLNTEAFF. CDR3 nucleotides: TGTGCCAGCAGCTCGCGCCCAGTGACACTTAACACTGAAGCTTTCTTT.

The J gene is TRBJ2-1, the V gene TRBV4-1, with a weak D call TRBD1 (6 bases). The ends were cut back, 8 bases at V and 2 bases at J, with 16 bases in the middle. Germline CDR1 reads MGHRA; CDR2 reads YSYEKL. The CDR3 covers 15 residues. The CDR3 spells CASSPGGLPYNEQFF. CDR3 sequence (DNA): TGCGCCAGCTCCCCTGGGGGCCTTCCCTACAATGAGCAGTTCTTC.

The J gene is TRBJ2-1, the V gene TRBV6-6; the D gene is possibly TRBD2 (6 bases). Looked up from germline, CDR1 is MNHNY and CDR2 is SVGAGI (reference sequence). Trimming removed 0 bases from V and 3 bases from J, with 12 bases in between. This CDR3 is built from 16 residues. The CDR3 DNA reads TGTGCCAGCAGTTACTCGAGCGCGGGAAACTACAATGAGCAGTTCTTC. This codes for CASSYSSAGNYNEQFF.

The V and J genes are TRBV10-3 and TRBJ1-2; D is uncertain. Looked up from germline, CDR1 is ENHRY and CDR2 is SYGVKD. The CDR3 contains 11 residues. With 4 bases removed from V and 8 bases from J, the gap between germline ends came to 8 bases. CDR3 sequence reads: CAISANGGYTF. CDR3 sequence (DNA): TGTGCCATCAGTGCCAATGGGGGCTACACCTTC.

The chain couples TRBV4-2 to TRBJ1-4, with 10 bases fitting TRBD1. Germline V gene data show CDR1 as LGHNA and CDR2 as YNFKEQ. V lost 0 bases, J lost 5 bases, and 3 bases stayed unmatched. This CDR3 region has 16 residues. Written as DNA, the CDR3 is TGTGCCAGCAGCCAAGAGGGGGGACAGGGGAATGAAAAACTGTTTTTT. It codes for CASSQEGGQGNEKLFF.

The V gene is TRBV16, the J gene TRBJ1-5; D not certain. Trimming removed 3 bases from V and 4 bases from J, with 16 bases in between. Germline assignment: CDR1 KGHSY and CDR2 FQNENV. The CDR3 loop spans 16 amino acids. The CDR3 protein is CASSQVVAAPNQPQHF. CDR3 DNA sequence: TGTGCCAGCAGCCAGGTCGTGGCAGCCCCGAATCAGCCCCAGCATTTT.

The CDR3 sequence: CASSLISGSTDTQYF. The CDR3 DNA follows: TGTGCCAGCAGTCTTATTAGCGGGAGCACAGATACGCAGTATTTT. The chain joins TRBV28 to TRBJ2-3, with 7 bases aligning to TRBD2. The length of the CDR3 is 15 residues. V shed 5 bases, J shed 0 bases, and the junction held 5 bases outside the gene matches. Germline-derived CDR1 and CDR2 are MDHEN and SYDVKM.

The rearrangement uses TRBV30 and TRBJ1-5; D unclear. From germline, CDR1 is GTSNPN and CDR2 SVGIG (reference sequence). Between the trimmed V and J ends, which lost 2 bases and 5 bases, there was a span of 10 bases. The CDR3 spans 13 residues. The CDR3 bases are TGTGCCTGGAGTAGAAGTGAAGATCAGCCCCAGCATTTT. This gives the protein CAWSRSEDQPQHF. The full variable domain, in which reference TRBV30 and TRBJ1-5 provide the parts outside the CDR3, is SQTIHQWPATLVQPVGSPLSLECTVEGTSNPNLYWYRQAAGRGLQLLFYSVGIGQISSEVPQNLSASRPQDRQFILSSKKLLLSDSGFYLCAWSRSEDQPQHFGDGTRLSIL.

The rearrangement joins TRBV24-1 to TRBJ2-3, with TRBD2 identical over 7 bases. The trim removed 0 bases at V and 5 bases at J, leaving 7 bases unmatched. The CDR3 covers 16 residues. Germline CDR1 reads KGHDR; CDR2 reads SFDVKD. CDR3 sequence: CATSDLWAGAGDTQYF. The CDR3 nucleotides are TGTGCCACCAGTGATTTGTGGGCGGGAGCGGGAGATACGCAGTATTTT.

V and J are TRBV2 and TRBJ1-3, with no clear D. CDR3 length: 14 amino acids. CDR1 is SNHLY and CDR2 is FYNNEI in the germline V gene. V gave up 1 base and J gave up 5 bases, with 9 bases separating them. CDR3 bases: TGTGCCAGCAGTGAAGGAGACAACCGAAACACCATATATTTT. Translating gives CASSEGDNRNTIYF.

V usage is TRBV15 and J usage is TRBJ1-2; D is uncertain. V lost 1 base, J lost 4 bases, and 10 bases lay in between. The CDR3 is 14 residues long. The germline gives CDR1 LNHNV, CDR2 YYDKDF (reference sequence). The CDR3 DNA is TGTGCCACCAGCAGAGGGGGAGGGTTCTATGGCTACACCTTC. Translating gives CATSRGGGFYGYTF.

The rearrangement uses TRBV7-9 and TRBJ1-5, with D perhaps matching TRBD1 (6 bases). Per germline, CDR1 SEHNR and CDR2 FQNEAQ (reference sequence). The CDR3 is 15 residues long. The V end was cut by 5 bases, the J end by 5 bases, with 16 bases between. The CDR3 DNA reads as TGTGCCAGCAGCCAGGCCCCAGGGGTGGATCAGCCCCAGCATTTT. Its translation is CASSQAPGVDQPQHF.

The CDR3 is CASSLIDRGGYTF. The DNA of the CDR3 is TGTGCCAGCAGCTTGATAGACAGGGGTGGCTACACCTTC. The rearrangement joins TRBV5-6 to TRBJ1-2; 8 bases align to TRBD1. This CDR3 spans 13 amino acids. Germline-derived CDR1 and CDR2 are SGHDT and YYEEEE. The J segment lost 7 bases and the V segment lost 1 base, leaving 3 bases of the junction unmatched. Looking up the rest from reference TRBV5-6 and TRBJ1-2 gives the full variable domain: DAGVTQSPTHLIKTRGQQVTLRCSPKSGHDTVSWYQQALGQGPQFIFQYYEEEERQRGNFPDRFSGHQFPNYSSELNVNALLLGDSALYLCASSLIDRGGYTFGSGTRLTVV.

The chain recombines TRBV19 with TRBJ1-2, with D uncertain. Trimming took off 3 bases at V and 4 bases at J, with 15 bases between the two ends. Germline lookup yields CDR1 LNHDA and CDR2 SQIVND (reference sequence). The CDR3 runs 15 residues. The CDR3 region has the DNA TGTGCCAGTAGTATCGAAAATACAGCTGTCTATGGCTACACCTTC. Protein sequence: CASSIENTAVYGYTF.

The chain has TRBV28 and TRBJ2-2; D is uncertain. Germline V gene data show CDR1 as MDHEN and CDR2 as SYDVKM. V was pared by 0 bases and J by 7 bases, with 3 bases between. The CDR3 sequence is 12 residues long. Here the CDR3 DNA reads TGTGCCAGCAGTTTATGGGGCGGGGAGCTGTTTTTT. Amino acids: CASSLWGGELFF.

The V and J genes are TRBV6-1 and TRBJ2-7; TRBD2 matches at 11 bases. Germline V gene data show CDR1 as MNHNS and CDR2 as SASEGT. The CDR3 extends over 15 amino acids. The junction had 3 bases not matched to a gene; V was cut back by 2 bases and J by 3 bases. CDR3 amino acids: CASSESSGRLYEQYF. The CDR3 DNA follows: TGTGCCAGCAGTGAATCTAGCGGGAGGCTCTACGAGCAGTACTTC.

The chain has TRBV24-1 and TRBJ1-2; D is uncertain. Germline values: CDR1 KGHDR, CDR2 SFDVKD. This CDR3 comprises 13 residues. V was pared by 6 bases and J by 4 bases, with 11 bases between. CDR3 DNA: TGTGCCACCAGTCCATCCTCAGGCTATGGCTACACCTTC. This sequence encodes CATSPSSGYGYTF.

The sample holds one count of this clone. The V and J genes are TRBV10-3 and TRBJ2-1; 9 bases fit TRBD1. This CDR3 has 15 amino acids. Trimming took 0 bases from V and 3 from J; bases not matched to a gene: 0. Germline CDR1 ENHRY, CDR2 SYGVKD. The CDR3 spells CAISESGQGYNEQFF. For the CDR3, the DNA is TGTGCCATCAGTGAGTCGGGACAGGGCTACAATGAGCAGTTCTTC.

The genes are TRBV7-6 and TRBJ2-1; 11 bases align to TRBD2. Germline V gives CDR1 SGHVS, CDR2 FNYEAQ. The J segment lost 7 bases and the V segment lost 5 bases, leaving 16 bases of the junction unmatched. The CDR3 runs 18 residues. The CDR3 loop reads CASSPSTSGALSGNEQFF. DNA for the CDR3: TGTGCCAGCAGCCCATCGACTAGCGGGGCCCTCTCGGGGAATGAGCAGTTCTTC. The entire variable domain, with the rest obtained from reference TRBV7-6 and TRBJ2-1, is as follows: GAGVSQSPRYKVTKRGQDVALRCDPISGHVSLYWYRQALGQGPEFLTYFNYEAQQDKSGLPNDRFSAERPEGSISTLTIQRTEQRDSAMYRCASSPSTSGALSGNEQFFGPGTRLTVL.

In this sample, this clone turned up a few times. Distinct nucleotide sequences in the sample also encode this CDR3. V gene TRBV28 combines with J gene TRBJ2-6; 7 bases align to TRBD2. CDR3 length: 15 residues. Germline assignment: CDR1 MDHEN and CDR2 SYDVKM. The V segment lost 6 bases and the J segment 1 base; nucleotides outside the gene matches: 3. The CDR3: CASRGGSSGANVLTF. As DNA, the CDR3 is TGTGCCAGCAGGGGGGGGTCTTCTGGGGCCAACGTCCTGACTTTC.

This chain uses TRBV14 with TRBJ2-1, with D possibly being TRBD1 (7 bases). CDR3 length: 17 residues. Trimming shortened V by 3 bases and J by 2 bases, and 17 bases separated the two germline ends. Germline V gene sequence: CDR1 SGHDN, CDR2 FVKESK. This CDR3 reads CASSHSRGVRPYNEQFF. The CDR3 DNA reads TGTGCCAGCAGCCACTCCAGGGGGGTCAGGCCCTACAATGAGCAGTTCTTC.

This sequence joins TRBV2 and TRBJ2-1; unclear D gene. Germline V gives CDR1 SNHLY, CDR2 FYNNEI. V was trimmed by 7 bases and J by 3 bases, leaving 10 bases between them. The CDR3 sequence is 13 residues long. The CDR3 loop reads CASTNPNYNEQFF. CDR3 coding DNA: TGTGCCAGCACCAACCCTAACTACAATGAGCAGTTCTTC.

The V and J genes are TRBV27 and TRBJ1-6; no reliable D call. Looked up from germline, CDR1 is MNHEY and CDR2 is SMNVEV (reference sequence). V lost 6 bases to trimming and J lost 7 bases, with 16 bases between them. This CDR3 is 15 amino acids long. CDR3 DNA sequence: TGTGCCAGCAGCCACCGACCCACCCGGAATTCACCCCTCCACTTT. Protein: CASSHRPTRNSPLHF.

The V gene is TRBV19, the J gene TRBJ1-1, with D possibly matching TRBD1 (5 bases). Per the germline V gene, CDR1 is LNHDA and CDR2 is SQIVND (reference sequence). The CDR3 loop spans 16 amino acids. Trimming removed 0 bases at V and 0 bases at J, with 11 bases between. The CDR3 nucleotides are TGTGCCAGTAGTATAGATCGGGGCACCTTGAACACTGAAGCTTTCTTT. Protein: CASSIDRGTLNTEAFF.

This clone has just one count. In nucleotides, the CDR3 is TGTGCCAGCAGCACGAGACCCCCAGAAGCTTTCTTT. It yields the protein CASSTRPPEAFF. The rearrangement uses TRBV7-9 and TRBJ1-1; D remains unclear. The CDR3 spans 12 residues. V was pared by 5 bases and J by 8 bases, with 12 bases between. The V gene's germline CDR1 is SEHNR and CDR2 FQNEAQ (reference sequence).

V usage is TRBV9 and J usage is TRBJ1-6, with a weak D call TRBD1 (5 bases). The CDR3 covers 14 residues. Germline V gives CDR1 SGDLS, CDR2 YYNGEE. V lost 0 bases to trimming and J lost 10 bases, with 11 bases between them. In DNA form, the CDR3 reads TGTGCCAGCAGCGTAGGGAGCAGACAGTCACCCCTCCACTTT. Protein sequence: CASSVGSRQSPLHF.

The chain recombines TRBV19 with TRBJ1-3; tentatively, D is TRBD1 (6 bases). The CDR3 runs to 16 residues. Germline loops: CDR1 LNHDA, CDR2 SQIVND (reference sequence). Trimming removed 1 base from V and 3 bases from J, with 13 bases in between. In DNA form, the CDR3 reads TGTGCCAGTAGTATAGCGGGGGCGCGGAGTGGAAACACCATATATTTT. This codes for CASSIAGARSGNTIYF.